Described below is a single T cell receptor beta chain sequence and its context. Its antigen remains unidentified. These data come from a study of beta chain features in type 1 diabetes. The study's findings and limits: Here, the possible influence of HLA type (on TCRB rearrangement) remained unresolved. The study found that naive, central memory and Treg TCRB repertoires appeared more similar in patients than in healthy donors. There was a moderate but significant shortening of TCRB CDR3s in all four CD4+ subsets of Type 1 diabetes patients.

The CDR3 sequence is 14 residues long. Germline values: CDR1 LGHNA, CDR2 YSLEER. V gave up 4 bases and J gave up 5 bases, with 15 bases separating them. cDNA synthesis used the whole RNA isolate, giving expressed TCRB sequences. Libraries were prepared by immunoSEQ multiplex PCR; TCRdb keeps only in-frame clonotypes and omits some of them. The repertoire holds some 640,000 clones, with roughly 13% as singletons. The V and J genes are TRBV4-3 and TRBJ2-7; D not resolved. The source material was naive CD4+ T cells from blood. The sequence came from a man between 18 and 35 years old with type 1 diabetes. CDR3 region: CASSPLGRNNEQYF. CDR3 nucleotides: TGCGCCAGCAGCCCATTAGGGCGGAACAACGAGCAGTACTTC.